These 14 T cell receptor beta chains were sequenced from one sample in a study of shared clonotypes between healthy human individuals. Measured with immunoSEQ multiplex PCR; TCRdb has only the in-frame clones, and not every one. This repertoire shows 950,000 to 1,100,000 clones, more than 75% found once; its top ten account for 0.61%. Sequenced: memory CD4+ T cells from PBMCs. The subset: CD45RA-negative fraction. All receptors come from a man between 18 and 35 years old in good health. Some clones in this sample may be carry-over from other donors' samples.

This clone came up a few times. The V call is TRBV2, the J call TRBJ1-2; no firm D call. The germline V and J ends were trimmed by 3 bases and 6 bases, with 8 bases remaining between them. Germline CDR1 SNHLY, CDR2 FYNNEI. The CDR3 loop spans 12 amino acids. In nucleotides, the CDR3 is TGTGCCAGCAGTGATATGGGGAATGGCTACACCTTC. Its protein is CASSDMGNGYTF. Full variable domain (remainder filled in from reference TRBV2 and TRBJ1-2): EPEVTQTPSHQVTQMGQEVILRCVPISNHLYFYWYRQILGQKVEFLVSFYNNEISEKSEIFDDQFSVERPDGSNFTLKIRSTKLEDSAMYFCASSDMGNGYTFGSGTRLTVV.

A remark on this clone: A much larger clone lies a single base off, so this may be a read error. The chain carries TRBV2 and TRBJ2-7; D ambiguous. Trimming pared 6 bases from V and 0 bases from J, leaving 3 bases between. CDR3 size: 11 residues. Germline loops: CDR1 SNHLY, CDR2 FYNNEI. CDR3 protein: CASSTSYEQYF. CDR3 sequence (DNA): TGTGCCAGCAGCACCTCCTACGAGCAGTACTTC.

Only one count was recorded for this clone. V gene TRBV2 combines with J gene TRBJ1-2; D gene uncertain. This CDR3 comprises 15 residues. The V gene's germline CDR1 is SNHLY and CDR2 FYNNEI. Trimming shortened V by 6 bases and J by 8 bases, and 22 bases separated the two germline ends. CDR3 sequence (DNA): TGTGCCAGCAGCGTCAAGAGAGACACCCCGGGGGGCTACACCTTC. Amino acids: CASSVKRDTPGGYTF.

The rearrangement joins TRBV27 to TRBJ2-7, with TRBD2 matching 15 bases. The V segment lost 4 bases and the J segment 5 bases; nucleotides outside the gene matches: 18. This CDR3 spans 20 amino acids. Germline V lookup: CDR1 MNHEY, CDR2 SMNVEV (reference sequence). The CDR3 loop reads CASSSYGTSGTSGRRNEQYF. The CDR3 region has the DNA TGTGCCAGCAGTTCCTACGGGACATCCGGGACTAGCGGGAGGAGGAACGAGCAGTACTTC.

The chain is built from TRBV2 and TRBJ1-5; 7 bases are shared with TRBD1. This CDR3 contains 15 residues. In germline, CDR1 is SNHLY, CDR2 FYNNEI. The V segment lost 4 bases and the J segment 2 bases; nucleotides outside the gene matches: 5. CDR3 loop: CASSVRDSRNQPQHF. CDR3 coding DNA: TGTGCCAGCAGTGTTCGGGACAGTCGCAATCAGCCCCAGCATTTT. The complete variable domain, with remaining parts taken from reference TRBV2 and TRBJ1-5, reads EPEVTQTPSHQVTQMGQEVILRCVPISNHLYFYWYRQILGQKVEFLVSFYNNEISEKSEIFDDQFSVERPDGSNFTLKIRSTKLEDSAMYFCASSVRDSRNQPQHFGDGTRLSIL.

The chain combines TRBV21-1 with TRBJ2-7; the D segment call TRBD2 is taken from the table without a DNA check. TRBV21-1 is marked as a pseudogene. The CDR3 contains 15 residues. The chain's CDR3 is CASSPGDTSSYEQYF. CDR3 sequence (DNA): TGTGCCAGCAGCCCGGGGGATACGAGCTCCTACGAGCAGTACTTC.

The chain couples TRBV9 to TRBJ2-3; 9 bases are a match to TRBD2. Germline V gene data show CDR1 as SGDLS and CDR2 as YYNGEE. V lost 4 bases and J lost 1; bases outside the gene matches: 7. This CDR3 is built from 16 residues. Here the CDR3 reads CASSLGLAPRTDTQYF. CDR3 DNA: TGTGCCAGCAGCCTTGGACTAGCGCCCCGCACAGATACGCAGTATTTT.

V gene TRBV6-1 combines with J gene TRBJ2-7; the D gene is possibly TRBD2 (6 bases). There are 13 residues in the CDR3. Trimming cost V 6 bases and J 3 bases, with 12 bases left between them. CDR1 and CDR2 from the germline V gene are MNHNS and SASEGT. In DNA, the CDR3 is TGTGCCAGCAGAGCCGGGACTCACTACGAGCAGTACTTC. Its translation: CASRAGTHYEQYF.

This clone was detected a few times. This rearrangement joins TRBV2 to TRBJ2-2; 9 bases fit TRBD1. Germline CDR1 and CDR2: SNHLY and FYNNEI. The J segment lost 1 base and the V segment lost 6 bases, leaving 3 bases of the junction unmatched. The CDR3 is 15 amino acids. CDR3 sequence reads: CASRKGQGNTGELFF. The CDR3 DNA reads TGTGCCAGCAGGAAGGGACAGGGGAACACCGGGGAGCTGTTTTTT.

The gene calls are TRBV4-2 and TRBJ1-2; perhaps TRBD1 as D (6 bases). Germline assignment: CDR1 LGHNA and CDR2 YNFKEQ. Trimming shortened V by 0 bases and J by 2 bases, and 10 bases separated the two germline ends. The CDR3 spans 15 residues. The DNA of the CDR3 is TGTGCCAGCAGCCAAGATAGGGGGGTAAACTATGGCTACACCTTC. It is translated as CASSQDRGVNYGYTF.

The chain carries TRBV4-1 and TRBJ1-1; maybe TRBD1 (5 bases). The germline V and J ends were trimmed by 4 bases and 4 bases, with 16 bases remaining between them. Per the germline V gene, CDR1 is MGHRA and CDR2 is YSYEKL. The CDR3 runs 15 residues. The chain's CDR3 is CASSLRVPGSTEAFF. The CDR3 coding sequence is TGCGCCAGCAGCCTCAGGGTCCCGGGGAGCACTGAAGCTTTCTTT.

J is TRBJ2-1 and V is TRBV18, with 9 nucleotides matching TRBD1. CDR3 length: 15 amino acids. Germline V lookup: CDR1 KGHSH, CDR2 LQKENI. V trimming: 6 bases; J trimming: 5 bases; junction bases outside the gene matches: 8. CDR3 nucleotides: TGTGCCAGCTCCATACTAGGACAGGGGAACAATGAGCAGTTCTTC. The encoded protein is CASSILGQGNNEQFF. The variable domain in full, with the rest retrieved from reference TRBV18 and TRBJ2-1, is NAGVMQNPRHLVRRRGQEARLRCSPMKGHSHVYWYRQLPEEGLKFMVYLQKENIIDESGMPKERFSAEFPKEGPSILRIQQVVRGDSAAYFCASSILGQGNNEQFFGPGTRLTVL.

V and J are TRBV20-1 and TRBJ1-5; 8 bases line up with TRBD1. Germline trimming cut 3 bases from V and 13 bases from J; bases unmatched to any gene: 5. Per the germline V gene, CDR1 is DFQATT and CDR2 is SNEGSKA (reference sequence). The CDR3 is made up of 11 amino acids. The CDR3 bases are TGCAGTGCTAGGTTTCAGGGGGCTCAGCATTTT. This translates into CSARFQGAQHF.

The chain uses TRBV27 and TRBJ1-2, with D possibly being TRBD1 (5 bases). The V gene's germline CDR1 is MNHEY and CDR2 SMNVEV (reference sequence). The CDR3 runs 13 residues. Trimming took off 5 bases at V and 6 bases at J, with 13 bases between the two ends. In DNA form, the CDR3 reads TGTGCCAGCAGTCGGGGTGGGGCCCATGGCTACACCTTC. Its translation: CASSRGGAHGYTF.